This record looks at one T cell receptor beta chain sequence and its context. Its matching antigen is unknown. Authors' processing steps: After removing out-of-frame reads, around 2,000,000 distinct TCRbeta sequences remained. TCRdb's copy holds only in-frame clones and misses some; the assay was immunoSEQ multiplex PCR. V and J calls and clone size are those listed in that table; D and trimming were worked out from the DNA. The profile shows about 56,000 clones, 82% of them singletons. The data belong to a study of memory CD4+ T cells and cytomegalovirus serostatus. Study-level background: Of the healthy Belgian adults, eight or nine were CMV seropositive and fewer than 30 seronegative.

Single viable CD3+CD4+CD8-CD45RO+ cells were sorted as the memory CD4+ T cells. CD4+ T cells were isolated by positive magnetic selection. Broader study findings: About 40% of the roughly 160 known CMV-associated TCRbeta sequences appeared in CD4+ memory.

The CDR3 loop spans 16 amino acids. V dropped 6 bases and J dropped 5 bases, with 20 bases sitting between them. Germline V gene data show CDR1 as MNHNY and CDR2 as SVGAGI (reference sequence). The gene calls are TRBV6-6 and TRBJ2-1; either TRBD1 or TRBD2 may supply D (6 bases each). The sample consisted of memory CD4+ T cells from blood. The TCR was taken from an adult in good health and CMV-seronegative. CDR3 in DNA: TGTGCCAGCAGGGGGGCGGGGCCCCGACCAAACAATGAGCAGTTCTTC. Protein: CASRGAGPRPNNEQFF.